This T cell receptor beta chain emerged from a study of OX40 agonist ivuxolimab in advanced cancers. Looking at the study overall: Prior checkpoint blockade (anti-PD-1, anti-PD-L1 or anti-CTLA-4) was permitted; about 40% had it.

CDR1 SGHDT and CDR2 YYEEEE come from the germline V gene. The ends lost 1 base at V and 2 bases at J; junction bases unmatched: 11. The CDR3 length is 18 residues. Sequencing used immunoSEQ multiplex PCR; TCRdb keeps in-frame clones, though not all of them. The repertoire has about 36,000 clones, 60% to 80% of them found once; the top ten carry about 20%. Sequences were derived from CD4+ or CD8+ T cells sorted from blood, sampled in a trial of the OX40 agonist ivuxolimab. V usage is TRBV5-6 and J usage is TRBJ2-7, with TRBD2 matching 11 bases. The sequence was obtained from an adult with an advanced solid tumor such as melanoma, head and neck, liver or kidney cancer. This chain's CDR3 is CASSLYEPGLAVPYEQYF. DNA of the CDR3: TGTGCCAGCAGCTTGTACGAACCGGGACTAGCGGTACCCTACGAGCAGTACTTC.